The 15 T cell receptor beta chains below come from one sample, sequenced in a study of T cell responses to AZD1222 COVID-19 vaccine. Measured with immunoSEQ multiplex PCR; TCRdb has only the in-frame clones, and not every one. Here the sample spans 130,000 to 150,000 clones, more than 75% being singletons. The specimen comprised peripheral blood, sampled 28 days after the second AZD1222 dose. These TCRs come from an adult who received the AZD1222 COVID-19 vaccine.

V gene TRBV13 combines with J gene TRBJ2-3; D gene unclear. The CDR3 runs 11 residues. V dropped 5 bases and J dropped 5 bases, with 5 bases sitting between them. Looked up from germline, CDR1 is PRHDT and CDR2 is FYEKMQ (reference sequence). DNA of the CDR3: TGTGCCAGCAGCCCCGGAGATACGCAGTATTTT. Translated, it gives CASSPGDTQYF. The whole variable domain, filled in from reference TRBV13 and TRBJ2-3, reads AAGVIQSPRHLIKEKRETATLKCYPIPRHDTVYWYQQGPGQDPQFLISFYEKMQSDKGSIPDRFSAQQFSDYHSELNMSSLELGDSALYFCASSPGDTQYFGPGTRLTVL.

This rearrangement joins TRBV19 to TRBJ2-2, with D perhaps TRBD1 (5 bases). The CDR3 has 15 amino acids. The V and J ends lost 3 bases and 3 bases respectively, with 11 bases between them. Germline V gives CDR1 LNHDA, CDR2 SQIVND (reference sequence). As DNA, the CDR3 is TGTGCCAGTAGTATCCCGACAGACTACACCGGGGAGCTGTTTTTT. Amino acids: CASSIPTDYTGELFF.

Turning to this clone: Other nucleotide sequences from this sample produce the same CDR3. The genes are TRBV7-9 and TRBJ2-7; D uncertain. The CDR3 totals 12 residues. Germline CDR1 reads SEHNR; CDR2 reads FQNEAQ (reference sequence). V was cut by 1 base and J by 4 bases, with 5 bases left in between. The CDR3 reads CASSLVGYEQYF. CDR3 coding DNA: TGTGCCAGCAGCTTAGTAGGATACGAGCAGTACTTC. The complete variable domain, with remaining parts taken from reference TRBV7-9 and TRBJ2-7, reads DTGVSQNPRHKITKRGQNVTFRCDPISEHNRLYWYRQTLGQGPEFLTYFQNEAQLEKSRLLSDRFSAERPKGSFSTLEIQRTEQGDSAMYLCASSLVGYEQYFGPGTRLTVT.

V gene TRBV7-6 combines with J gene TRBJ1-1; possible D gene TRBD1, 6 bases. Germline CDR1 is SGHVS and CDR2 is FNYEAQ. V shed 1 base and J shed 2 bases, with 11 bases lying between them. CDR3 length: 15 amino acids. CDR3: CASSLGVRGNTEAFF. CDR3 DNA: TGTGCCAGCAGCTTAGGAGTCAGGGGAAACACTGAAGCTTTCTTT. Drawing the rest from reference TRBV7-6 and TRBJ1-1, the complete variable domain is GAGVSQSPRYKVTKRGQDVALRCDPISGHVSLYWYRQALGQGPEFLTYFNYEAQQDKSGLPNDRFSAERPEGSISTLTIQRTEQRDSAMYRCASSLGVRGNTEAFFGQGTRLTVV.

The chain carries TRBV2 and TRBJ2-1; D may be TRBD1 (6 bases). Germline CDR1 reads SNHLY; CDR2 reads FYNNEI. V shed 7 bases and J shed 6 bases, with 16 bases lying between them. The CDR3 length is 14 residues. CDR3 DNA: TGTGCCAGCAATCTAGCAGTAGGGGGCAATGAGCAGTTCTTC. Amino acids: CASNLAVGGNEQFF.

The CDR3 spells CASSLASSRETQYF. The CDR3 DNA reads as TGCGCCAGCAGCTTGGCCTCCTCGCGAGAGACCCAGTACTTC. The V and J genes are TRBV5-1 and TRBJ2-5, with unresolved D. The germline V gene has CDR1 SGHRS and CDR2 YFSETQ. This CDR3 is built from 14 residues. Trimming removed 0 bases from V and 4 bases from J, with 10 bases in between.

This chain links TRBV7-3 with TRBJ2-5, with D possibly matching TRBD2 (5 bases). Germline loops: CDR1 SGHTA, CDR2 FQGTGA. V lost 0 bases, J lost 2 bases, and 22 bases lay in between. The CDR3 is 19 amino acids. The CDR3 DNA reads TGTGCCAGCAGCTTAACCTCGTCGGGGTTTGGCGAGGAGCAAGAGACCCAGTACTTC. Its translation: CASSLTSSGFGEEQETQYF.

The chain links TRBV5-6 to TRBJ1-3, with TRBD1 as a possible D gene (5 bases). CDR3 size: 14 residues. Germline CDR1 is SGHDT and CDR2 is YYEEEE. Trimming took off 3 bases at V and 2 bases at J, with 9 bases between the two ends. In DNA form, the CDR3 reads TGTGCCAGCAGCTCATCGGGGGCTGGAAACACCATATATTTT. Protein: CASSSSGAGNTIYF.

The gene calls are TRBV30 and TRBJ2-1; TRBD2 aligns across 11 bases. V dropped 4 bases and J dropped 6; count of bases not matched to a gene: 5. The CDR3 is made up of 14 amino acids. Germline values: CDR1 GTSNPN, CDR2 SVGIG (reference sequence). CDR3 nucleotides: TGTGCCTGGACGGTAGGACTAGCGGGCAATGAGCAGTTCTTC. The encoded protein is CAWTVGLAGNEQFF.

A few counts support this clone. This rearrangement joins TRBV7-3 to TRBJ2-3; D ambiguous. The V end was cut by 1 base, the J end by 0 bases, with 2 bases between. Germline CDR1 and CDR2: SGHTA and FQGTGA. This CDR3 contains 13 residues. CDR3 in amino acids: CASSLISTDTQYF. The DNA for the CDR3 is TGTGCCAGCAGCTTAATAAGCACAGATACGCAGTATTTT.

The chain couples TRBV25-1 to TRBJ2-2; D is undetermined. Germline V gene data show CDR1 as MGHDK and CDR2 as SYGVNS. The CDR3 is 11 residues long. V lost 1 base and J lost 9, with 3 bases in between. CDR3 sequence (DNA): TGTGCCAGCAGTGAATTAAGGGAGCTGTTTTTT. Its protein is CASSELRELFF.

V and J are TRBV7-8 and TRBJ2-5, with D possibly TRBD2 on 6 matching bases. This CDR3 has 13 amino acids. Trimming took off 6 bases at V and 5 bases at J, with 13 bases between the two ends. Germline CDR1 is SGHVS and CDR2 is FQNEAQ. This chain's CDR3 is CASRGGFGETQYF. For the CDR3, the DNA is TGTGCCAGCAGGGGGGGATTTGGGGAGACCCAGTACTTC.

In DNA, the CDR3 is TGTGCCAGCAGCCCTGGGGGACAGCCAAAAAACATTCAGTACTTC. Its protein is CASSPGGQPKNIQYF. This chain connects TRBV11-2 to TRBJ2-4, with 7 bases fitting TRBD1. CDR3 length: 15 residues. Germline lookup yields CDR1 SGHAT and CDR2 FQNNGV. V trimming: 5 bases; J trimming: 4 bases; junction bases outside the gene matches: 8.

This sequence joins TRBV6-5 and TRBJ2-4; D ambiguous. The CDR3 spans 14 residues. With 7 bases removed from V and 1 base from J, the gap between germline ends came to 11 bases. The germline V gene encodes CDR1 MNHEY and CDR2 SVGAGI. The CDR3 region is CASNPAAAKNIQYF. CDR3 sequence (DNA): TGTGCCAGCAACCCTGCCGCGGCCAAAAACATTCAGTACTTC.

This chain connects TRBV15 to TRBJ2-1, with 9 nucleotides matching TRBD2. CDR1 is LNHNV, CDR2 YYDKDF, per germline (reference sequence). V gave up 5 bases and J gave up 5 bases; unmatched junction bases: 7. The CDR3 runs 15 residues. CDR3: CATSFRLADNNEQFF. In DNA form, the CDR3 reads TGTGCCACCAGCTTCCGACTAGCGGATAACAATGAGCAGTTCTTC.